Sequencing of this T cell receptor beta chain was carried out in a study of cytomegalovirus exposure and HLA in healthy donors. Turning to the study itself: Roughly 80% of approximately 400 genotyped donors fell in the Caucasian-associated ancestry cluster. Study results and limitations: As was reported, the HLA-A and HLA-B alleles of most subjects were accurately predicted from TCR beta sequences. The study had only CMV serostatus as immune exposure information. Confirmation in vitro established that a few CMV-associated chains were specific for CMV antigens.

Amplification used 60 Vbeta primers and 13 Jbeta primers. Sequencing was performed with immunoSEQ multiplex PCR; in TCRdb, only in-frame clones are kept and a portion is missing. The repertoire has 100,000 to 150,000 clones, roughly 80% of them found once; the top ten carry 4%. As to this clone: What it recognizes is unknown.

Sequences were obtained from PBMCs. This TCR came from a man aged 18 to 29 in good health and CMV-seropositive.

The CDR3 nucleotides are TGTGCCAGCAGCCAAGGTGAAGCGGGGGGGGGTAATGAGCAGTTCTTC. Translating gives CASSQGEAGGGNEQFF. The chain is built from TRBV4-2 and TRBJ2-1, with TRBD2 identical over 10 bases. The J segment lost 7 bases and the V segment lost 1 base, leaving 7 bases of the junction unmatched. The germline V gene encodes CDR1 LGHNA and CDR2 YNFKEQ. The CDR3 contains 16 residues.